This T cell receptor beta chain was profiled in a study of beta chain features in type 1 diabetes. Study-wide findings and caveats: Naive, central memory and Treg TCRB repertoires seemed to resemble each other more closely in patients than they did in healthy donors. Researchers cautioned that cDNA sequencing could over-represent cells with high TCR expression.

CD45RO/CCR7/CD25/CD127/CD95/CD27 sorting isolated CD4+ naive, central memory, regulatory and stem cell-like memory cells. Purities over 98% were achieved in all sorted populations. A word on this clone: Antigen unknown.

Expressed TCRB transcripts got sequenced, as all isolated RNA was reverse transcribed. Repertoires were generated with immunoSEQ multiplex PCR, while TCRdb's copy carries only in-frame clones and drops some. The table shows 200,000 to 250,000 clones, with roughly 70% occurring only once. V lost 5 bases and J 4 bases, leaving 9 bases between the germline ends. Germline V gene lookup returns CDR1 LGHNT and CDR2 FRNRAP. The CDR3 has 12 amino acids. Sequenced input: naive CD4+ T cells from blood. The TCR sequence derives from a man aged 25 to 40 in good health. The genes are TRBV12-5 and TRBJ2-7; tentatively, D is TRBD1 (5 bases). The CDR3, as DNA: TGTGCTAGTGGTCAACAGGAGTACGAGCAGTACTTC. This encodes CASGQQEYEQYF.